This T cell receptor (beta chain) was observed in a study of T cell responses to AZD1222 COVID-19 vaccine. Here immunoSEQ multiplex PCR was the method, and the copy in TCRdb shows in-frame clones only, minus some. The repertoire holds some 200,000 clones, with approximately 90% as singletons. This CDR3 is built from 15 residues. Germline V lookup: CDR1 SGHTA, CDR2 FQGTGA. J lost 5 bases, V lost 5 bases, and 8 bases had no gene match. The sample consisted of peripheral blood, taken 28 days after the second dose of the MenACWY control vaccine. V gene TRBV7-3 combines with J gene TRBJ1-1; 10 bases are a match to TRBD1. The clonotype was recovered from an adult who received the MenACWY meningococcal vaccine as a control. Written as DNA, the CDR3 is TGTGCCAGCAGCAGGACAGGGGGGCGGAGAACTGAAGCTTTCTTT. Its translation: CASSRTGGRRTEAFF.